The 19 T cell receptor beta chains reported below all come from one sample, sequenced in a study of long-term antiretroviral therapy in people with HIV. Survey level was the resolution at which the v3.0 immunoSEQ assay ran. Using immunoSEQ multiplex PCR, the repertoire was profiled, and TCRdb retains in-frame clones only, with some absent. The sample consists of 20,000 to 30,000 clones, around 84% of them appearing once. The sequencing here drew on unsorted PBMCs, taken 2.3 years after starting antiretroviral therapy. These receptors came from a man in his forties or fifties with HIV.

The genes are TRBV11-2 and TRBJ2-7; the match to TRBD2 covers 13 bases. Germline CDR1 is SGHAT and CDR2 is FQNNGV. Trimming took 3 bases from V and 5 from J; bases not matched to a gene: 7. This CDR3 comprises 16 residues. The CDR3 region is CASSLTRTSGSHEQYF. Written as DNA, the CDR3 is TGTGCCAGCAGCTTGACAAGGACTAGCGGGAGCCACGAGCAGTACTTC. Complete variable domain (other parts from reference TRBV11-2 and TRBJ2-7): EAGVAQSPRYKIIEKRQSVAFWCNPISGHATLYWYQQILGQGPKLLIQFQNNGVVDDSQLPKDRFSAERLKGVDSTLKIQPAKLEDSAVYLCASSLTRTSGSHEQYFGPGTRLTVT.

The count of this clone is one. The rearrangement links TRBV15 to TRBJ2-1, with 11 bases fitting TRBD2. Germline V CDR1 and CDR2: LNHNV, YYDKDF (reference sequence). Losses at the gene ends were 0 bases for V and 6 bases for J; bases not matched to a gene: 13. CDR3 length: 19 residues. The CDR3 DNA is TGTGCCACCAGCAGAGACTTATTCAGGGCTAGCGGGGGGCTCAATGAGCAGTTCTTC. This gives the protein CATSRDLFRASGGLNEQFF.

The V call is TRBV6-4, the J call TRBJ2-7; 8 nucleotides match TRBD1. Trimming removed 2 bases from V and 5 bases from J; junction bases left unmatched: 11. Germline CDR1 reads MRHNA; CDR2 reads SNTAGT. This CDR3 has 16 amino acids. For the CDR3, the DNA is TGTGCCAGCAGTGACCCCCGGACAGGGAAGTTCAACGAGCAGTACTTC. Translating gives CASSDPRTGKFNEQYF.

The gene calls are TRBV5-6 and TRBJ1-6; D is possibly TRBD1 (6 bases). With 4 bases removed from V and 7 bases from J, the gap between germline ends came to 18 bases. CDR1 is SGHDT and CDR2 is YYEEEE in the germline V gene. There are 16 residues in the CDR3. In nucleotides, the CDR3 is TGTGCCAGCAGCCCGGCGGGGGGGGCCGGAAATTCACCCCTCCACTTT. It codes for CASSPAGGAGNSPLHF.

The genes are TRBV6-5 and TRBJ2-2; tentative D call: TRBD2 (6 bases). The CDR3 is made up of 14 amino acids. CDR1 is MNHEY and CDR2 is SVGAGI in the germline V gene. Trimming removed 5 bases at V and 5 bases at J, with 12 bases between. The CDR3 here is CASSTTGVTGELFF. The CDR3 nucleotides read TGTGCCAGCAGTACCACGGGGGTAACCGGGGAGCTGTTTTTT.

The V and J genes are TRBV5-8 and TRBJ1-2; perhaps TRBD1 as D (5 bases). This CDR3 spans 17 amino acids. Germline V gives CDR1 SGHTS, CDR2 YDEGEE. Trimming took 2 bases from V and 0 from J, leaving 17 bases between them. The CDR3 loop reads CASSFSGQVLANYGYTF. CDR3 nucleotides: TGTGCCAGCAGCTTTTCTGGACAAGTCCTCGCTAACTATGGCTACACCTTC. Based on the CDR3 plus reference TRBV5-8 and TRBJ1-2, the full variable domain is EAGVTQSPTHLIKTRGQQATLRCSPISGHTSVYWYQQALGLGLQFLLWYDEGEERNRGNFPPRFSGRQFPNYSSELNVNALELEDSALYLCASSFSGQVLANYGYTFGSGTRLTVV.

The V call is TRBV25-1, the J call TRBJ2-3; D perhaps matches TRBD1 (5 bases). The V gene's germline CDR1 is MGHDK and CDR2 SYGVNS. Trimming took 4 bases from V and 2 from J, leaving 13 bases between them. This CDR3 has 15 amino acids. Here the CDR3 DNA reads TGTGCCAGCAGTGTTCCGGCAGGGCTCACAGATACGCAGTATTTT. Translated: CASSVPAGLTDTQYF.

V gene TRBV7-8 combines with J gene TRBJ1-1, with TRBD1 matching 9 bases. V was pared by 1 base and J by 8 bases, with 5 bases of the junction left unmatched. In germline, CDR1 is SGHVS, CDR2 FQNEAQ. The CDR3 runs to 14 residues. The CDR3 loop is CASSLGQGVSEAFF. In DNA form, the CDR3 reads TGTGCCAGCAGCTTAGGACAGGGGGTCTCGGAAGCTTTCTTT.

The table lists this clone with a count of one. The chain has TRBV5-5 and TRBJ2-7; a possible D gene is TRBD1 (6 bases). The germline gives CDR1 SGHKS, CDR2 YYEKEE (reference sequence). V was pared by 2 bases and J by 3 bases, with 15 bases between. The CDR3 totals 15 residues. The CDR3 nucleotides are TGTGCCAGCAGCTTAGCGACAGGATCTCTCTACGAGCAGTACTTC. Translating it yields CASSLATGSLYEQYF.

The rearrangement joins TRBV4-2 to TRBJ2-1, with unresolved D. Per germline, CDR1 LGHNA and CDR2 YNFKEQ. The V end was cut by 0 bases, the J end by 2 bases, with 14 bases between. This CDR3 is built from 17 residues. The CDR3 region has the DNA TGTGCCAGCAGCCAAGAACCGTGGGGATCCACCTACAATGAGCAGTTCTTC. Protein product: CASSQEPWGSTYNEQFF.

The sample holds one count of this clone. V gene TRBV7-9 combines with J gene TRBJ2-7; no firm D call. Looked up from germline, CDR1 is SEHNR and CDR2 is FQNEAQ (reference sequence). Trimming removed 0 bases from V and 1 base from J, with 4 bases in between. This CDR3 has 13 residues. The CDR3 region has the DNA TGTGCCAGCAGCTTAGCACAGTCCTACGAGCAGTACTTC. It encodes CASSLAQSYEQYF.

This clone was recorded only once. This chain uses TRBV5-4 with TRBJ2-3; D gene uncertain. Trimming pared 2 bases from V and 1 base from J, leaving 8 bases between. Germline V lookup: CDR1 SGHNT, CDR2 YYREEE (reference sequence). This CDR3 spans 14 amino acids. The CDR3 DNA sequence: TGTGCCAGCAGCTTATTCTCAGGCACAGATACGCAGTATTTT. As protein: CASSLFSGTDTQYF.

CDR3 nucleotides: TGTGCCACCAGCAGCCTTTTTGTTAGGAACTATGGCTACACCTTC. Encoded protein: CATSSLFVRNYGYTF. V gene TRBV15 combines with J gene TRBJ1-2; D gene ambiguous. The CDR3 runs to 15 residues. Looked up from germline, CDR1 is LNHNV and CDR2 is YYDKDF (reference sequence). Trimming cost V 3 bases and J 2 bases, with 13 bases left between them.

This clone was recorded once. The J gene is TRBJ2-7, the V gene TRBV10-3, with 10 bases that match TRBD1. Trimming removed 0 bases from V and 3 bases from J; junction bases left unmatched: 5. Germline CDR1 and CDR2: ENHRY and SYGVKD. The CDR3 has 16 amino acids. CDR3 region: CAISESGTGDLYEQYF. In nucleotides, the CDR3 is TGTGCCATCAGTGAGTCCGGGACAGGGGATCTCTACGAGCAGTACTTC.

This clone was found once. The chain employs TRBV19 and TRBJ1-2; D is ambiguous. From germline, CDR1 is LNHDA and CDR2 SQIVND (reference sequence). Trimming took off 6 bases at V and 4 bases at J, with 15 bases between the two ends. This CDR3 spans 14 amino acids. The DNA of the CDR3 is TGTGCCAGTAGGCCTAGGGCGGCCCCCTATGGCTACACCTTC. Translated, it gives CASRPRAAPYGYTF.

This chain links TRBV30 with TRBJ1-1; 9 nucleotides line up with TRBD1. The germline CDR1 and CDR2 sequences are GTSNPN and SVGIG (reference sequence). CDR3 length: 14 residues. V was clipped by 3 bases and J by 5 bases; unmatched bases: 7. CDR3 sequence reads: CAWSTGGLRTEAFF. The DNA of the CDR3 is TGTGCCTGGAGCACAGGGGGCTTGCGGACTGAAGCTTTCTTT.

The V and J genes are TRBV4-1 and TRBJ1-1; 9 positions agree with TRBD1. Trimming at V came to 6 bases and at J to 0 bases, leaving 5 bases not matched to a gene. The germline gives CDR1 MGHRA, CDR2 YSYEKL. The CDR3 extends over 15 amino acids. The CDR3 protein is CASSPGQGMNTEAFF. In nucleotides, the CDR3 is TGCGCCAGCAGTCCTGGACAGGGGATGAACACTGAAGCTTTCTTT.

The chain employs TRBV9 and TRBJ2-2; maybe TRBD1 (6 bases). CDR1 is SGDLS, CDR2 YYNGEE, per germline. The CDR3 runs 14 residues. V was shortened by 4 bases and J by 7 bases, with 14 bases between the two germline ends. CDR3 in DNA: TGTGCCAGCAGCACTCAGGGGTGGGACGGGGAGCTGTTTTTT. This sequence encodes CASSTQGWDGELFF.

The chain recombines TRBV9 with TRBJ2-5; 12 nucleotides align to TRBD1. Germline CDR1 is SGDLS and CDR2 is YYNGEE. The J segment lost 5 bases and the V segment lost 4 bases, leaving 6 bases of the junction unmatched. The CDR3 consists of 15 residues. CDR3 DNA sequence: TGTGCCAGCAGCCTGGGGACAGGGGGCGGGGAGACCCAGTACTTC. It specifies CASSLGTGGGETQYF.